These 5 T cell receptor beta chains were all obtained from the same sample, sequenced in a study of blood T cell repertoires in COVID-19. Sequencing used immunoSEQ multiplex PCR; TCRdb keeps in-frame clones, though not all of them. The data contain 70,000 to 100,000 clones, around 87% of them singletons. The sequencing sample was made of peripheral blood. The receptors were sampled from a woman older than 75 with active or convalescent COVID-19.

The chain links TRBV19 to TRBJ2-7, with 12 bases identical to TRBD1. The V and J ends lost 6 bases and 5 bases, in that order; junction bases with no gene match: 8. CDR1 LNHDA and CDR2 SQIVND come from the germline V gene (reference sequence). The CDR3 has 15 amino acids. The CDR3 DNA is TGTGCCAGTAGGATTGGGACAGGGGGCCACCACGAGCAGTACTTC. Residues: CASRIGTGGHHEQYF.

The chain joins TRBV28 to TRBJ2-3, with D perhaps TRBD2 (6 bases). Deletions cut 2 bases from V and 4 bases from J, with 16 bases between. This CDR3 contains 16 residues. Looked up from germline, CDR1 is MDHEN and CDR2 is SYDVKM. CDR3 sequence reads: CASSLVGSSSADTQYF. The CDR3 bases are TGTGCCAGCAGTTTAGTGGGCTCCTCTAGCGCAGATACGCAGTATTTT. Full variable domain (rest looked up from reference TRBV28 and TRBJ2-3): DVKVTQSSRYLVKRTGEKVFLECVQDMDHENMFWYRQDPGLGLRLIYFSYDVKMKEKGDIPEGYSVSREKKERFSLILESASTNQTSMYLCASSLVGSSSADTQYFGPGTRLTVL.

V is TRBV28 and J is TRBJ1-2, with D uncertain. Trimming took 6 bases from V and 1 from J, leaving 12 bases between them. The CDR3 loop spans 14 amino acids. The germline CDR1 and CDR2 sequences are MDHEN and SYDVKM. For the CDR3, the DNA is TGTGCCAGCAGGGCGGGTAGTTTTAACTATGGCTACACCTTC. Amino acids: CASRAGSFNYGYTF.

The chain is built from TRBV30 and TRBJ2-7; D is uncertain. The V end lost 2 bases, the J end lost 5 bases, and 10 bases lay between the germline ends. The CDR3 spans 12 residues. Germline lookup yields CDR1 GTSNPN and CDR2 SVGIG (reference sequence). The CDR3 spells CAWSYTKDEQYF. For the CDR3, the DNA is TGTGCCTGGAGTTATACTAAGGACGAGCAGTACTTC.

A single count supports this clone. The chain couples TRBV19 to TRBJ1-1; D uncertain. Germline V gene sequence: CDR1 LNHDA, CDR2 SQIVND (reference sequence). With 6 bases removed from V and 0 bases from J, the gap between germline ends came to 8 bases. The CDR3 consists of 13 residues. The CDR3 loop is CASRYSLNTEAFF. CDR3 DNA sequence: TGTGCCAGTAGGTACTCATTGAACACTGAAGCTTTCTTT.